A single T cell receptor beta chain is shown here with its context. The antigen is not known. This sample was included in a study of T cell responses to AZD1222 COVID-19 vaccine. Notes on the study in general: None of the repertoires were sampled until the peak T cell response had passed. Vaccine-associated CD4 TCRs ranged over spike, dominating at 160-218 and 743-854. Variant regions that are unmutated are reportedly the target of nearly half of spike-specific TCRs.

The V and J ends lost 0 bases and 5 bases, in that order; junction bases with no gene match: 19. The length of the CDR3 is 20 residues. Germline V gene data show CDR1 as LGHDT and CDR2 as YNNKEL (reference sequence). Sequenced by immunoSEQ multiplex PCR; TCRdb stores in-frame clones only, minus some. In the table there are about 160,000 clones, around 90% of which are singletons. Second doses at about 4 or about 12 weeks were pooled. The TCR comes from an adult who received the AZD1222 COVID-19 vaccine. The material sequenced was peripheral blood, taken 28 days after the second AZD1222 dose. The chain employs TRBV3-1 (or the pseudogene TRBV3-2) and TRBJ2-4, with 7 positions matching TRBD1. CDR3 region: CASSQDPVSPGQPSENIQYF. The CDR3 DNA follows: TGTGCCAGCAGCCAAGATCCCGTCTCCCCGGGACAGCCCTCTGAAAACATTCAGTACTTC.